This T cell receptor (beta chain) was identified during a study of cytomegalovirus exposure and HLA in healthy donors. Across the study: An earlier analysis identified under 130 million unique TCR beta sequences in 150 million to 200 million T cells.

This CDR3 contains 15 residues. From germline, CDR1 is SEHNR and CDR2 FQNEAQ (reference sequence). The PCR made use of 60 Vbeta and 13 Jbeta primers. Using immunoSEQ multiplex PCR, the repertoire was profiled, and TCRdb retains in-frame clones only, with some absent. The sample lists about 100,000 clones, 60% to 80% occurring once. Comments on this clone: A read error may produce the germline difference seen at one junction end.

The specimen sequenced was PBMCs. V and J are TRBV7-9 and TRBJ1-1; 8 bases align to TRBD1. The receptor's source is a man aged 45-60 years in good health and CMV-seropositive. CDR3 amino acids: CSSSTGTGPNTEAFF. The CDR3 DNA follows: TGTTCCAGCAGCACCGGGACAGGCCCGAACACTGAAGCTTTCTTT.